The clone carrying this T cell receptor (beta chain) showed up just once. Its specificity is unknown. This entry belongs to a study of cytomegalovirus exposure and HLA in healthy donors. Study-wide findings and caveats: Common viral pathogens seemed to be connected with several of the most significant clusters, according to a later analysis. CMV serostatus was the only recorded immune exposure for donors. As confirmed in vitro, a few CMV-associated chains were specific for CMV antigens. The authors enumerated roughly 160 TCR beta chains as linked to cytomegalovirus.

V was clipped by 3 bases and J by 7 bases, with 13 bases between them. Germline V gene sequence: CDR1 LNHDA, CDR2 SQIVND (reference sequence). The CDR3 length is 13 residues. With 60 Vbeta and 13 Jbeta primers, the PCR was carried out. Here immunoSEQ multiplex PCR was the method, and the copy in TCRdb shows in-frame clones only, minus some. The sample consists of fewer than 200,000 clones, 80% of them appearing once. This chain connects TRBV19 to TRBJ2-7; D perhaps matches TRBD2 (6 bases). This receptor was obtained from a man aged 25-45 years in good health and CMV-seronegative. The sample taken for sequencing was PBMCs. CDR3 loop: CASSMRGFLEQYF. As DNA, the CDR3 is TGTGCCAGTAGTATGCGGGGCTTTCTGGAGCAGTACTTC.